This T cell receptor (beta chain) was identified during a study of OX40 agonist ivuxolimab in advanced cancers. CDR1 and CDR2 from the germline V gene are MNHEY and SVGAGI. Trimming left V 0 bases short and J 10 bases short, with 4 bases between. The CDR3 length is 12 residues. This clone was recorded only once. The table came from immunoSEQ multiplex PCR; TCRdb's copy has only in-frame clones and leaves some out. The table shows roughly 72,000 clones, with about 94% occurring only once. The chain has TRBV6-5 and TRBJ1-6; D not certain. The input for sequencing was CD4+ or CD8+ T cells sorted from blood, taken in a trial of the OX40 agonist ivuxolimab. The TCR was taken from an adult with an advanced solid tumor such as melanoma, head and neck, liver or kidney cancer. Here the CDR3 DNA reads TGTGCCAGCAGTTACTCGAACTCACCCCTCCACTTT. Its translation is CASSYSNSPLHF.